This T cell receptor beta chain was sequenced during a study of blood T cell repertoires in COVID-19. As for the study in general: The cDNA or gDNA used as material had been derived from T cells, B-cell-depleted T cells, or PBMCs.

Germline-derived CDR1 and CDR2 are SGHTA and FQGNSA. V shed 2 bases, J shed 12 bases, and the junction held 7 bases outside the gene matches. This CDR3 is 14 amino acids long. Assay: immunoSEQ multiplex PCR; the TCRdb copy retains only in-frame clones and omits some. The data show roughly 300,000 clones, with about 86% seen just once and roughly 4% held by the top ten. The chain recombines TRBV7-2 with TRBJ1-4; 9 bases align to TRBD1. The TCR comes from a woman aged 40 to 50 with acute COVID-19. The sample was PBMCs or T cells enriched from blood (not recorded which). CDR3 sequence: CASSLLPGQGQLFF. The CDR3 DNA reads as TGTGCCAGCAGCTTACTACCGGGACAGGGACAACTGTTTTTT.